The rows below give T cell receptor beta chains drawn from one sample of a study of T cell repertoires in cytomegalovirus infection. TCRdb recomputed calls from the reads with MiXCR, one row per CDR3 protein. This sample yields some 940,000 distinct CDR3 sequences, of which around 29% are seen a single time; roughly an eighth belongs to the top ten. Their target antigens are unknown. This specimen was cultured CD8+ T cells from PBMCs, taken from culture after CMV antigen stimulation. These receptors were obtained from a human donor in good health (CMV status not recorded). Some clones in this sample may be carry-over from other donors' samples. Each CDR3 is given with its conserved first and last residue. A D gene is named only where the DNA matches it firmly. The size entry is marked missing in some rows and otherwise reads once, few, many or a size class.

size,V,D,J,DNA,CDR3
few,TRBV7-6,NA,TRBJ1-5,TGTGCCACAACGGAGGGTAATCAGCCCCAGCATTTT,CATTEGNQPQHF
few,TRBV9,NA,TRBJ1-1,TGTGCCAGCAGCCCTGCGATGGGGCGAGGAGCTGAAGCTTTCTTT,CASSPAMGRGAEAFF
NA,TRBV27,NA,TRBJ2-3,TGTGCCAGCAGTGGTGGACAGATAATCACAGATACGCAGTATTTT,CASSGGQIITDTQYF
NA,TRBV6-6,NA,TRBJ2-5,TGTGCCAGCAGTTACGCACACCTCCAAGAGACCCAGTACTTC,CASSYAHLQETQYF
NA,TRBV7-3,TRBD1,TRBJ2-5,TGTGCCAGCAGCTTAAGGGGACAGGGAACTGCCCTCCAAGAGACCCAGTACTTC,CASSLRGQGTALQETQYF
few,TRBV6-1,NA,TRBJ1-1,TGTGCCAGCAGTGAAGAGGGGGGAGGAACTGAAGCTTTCTTT,CASSEEGGGTEAFF
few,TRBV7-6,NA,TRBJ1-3,TGTGCCAGCAGCACCCGGGAGCTGACCTCTGGAAACACCATATATTTT,CASSTRELTSGNTIYF
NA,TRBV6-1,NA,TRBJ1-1,TGTGCCAGCAGTGCCCGGGATGCGAACACTGAAGCTTTCTTT,CASSARDANTEAFF
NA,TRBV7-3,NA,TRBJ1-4,TGTGCCAGCAGCTTAGGGCCCCTGCGAGAAAAACTGTTTTTT,CASSLGPLREKLFF
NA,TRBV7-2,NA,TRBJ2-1,TGTGCCAACAGCTTCCGACCGAATCTTGGCCCCTACAATGAGCAGTTCTTC,CANSFRPNLGPYNEQFF
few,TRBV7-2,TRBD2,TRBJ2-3,TGTGCCAGCAGCGGGACTAGCGGGGTTTCAGATACGCAGTATTTT,CASSGTSGVSDTQYF
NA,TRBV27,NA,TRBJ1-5,TGTGCCAGCAGTCCCTCTCCATGGCCCCAGCATTTT,CASSPSPWPQHF
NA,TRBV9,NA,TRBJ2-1,TGTGCCAGCAGCTCGCCGGACAGACTAAATGAGCAGTTCTTC,CASSSPDRLNEQFF
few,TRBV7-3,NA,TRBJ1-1,TGTGCCAGCAGCTTAACCCGGCAGTACACTGAAGCTTTCTTT,CASSLTRQYTEAFF
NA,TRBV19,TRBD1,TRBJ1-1,TGTGCCAGTAGTATCTCGACAGGGGATGCGGACGCTTTCTTT,CASSISTGDADAFF
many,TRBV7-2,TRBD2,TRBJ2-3,TGTGCCAGCAGCTTAGGGACTAGCGGCCTCACAGATACGCAGTATTTT,CASSLGTSGLTDTQYF
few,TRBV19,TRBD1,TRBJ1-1,TGTGCCAGTAGTGTCGGGACAGGGACTGAAGCTTTCTTT,CASSVGTGTEAFF
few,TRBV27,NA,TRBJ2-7,TGTGCCAGCAGTTTAGACAGATTTTCCTACGAGCAGTACTTC,CASSLDRFSYEQYF
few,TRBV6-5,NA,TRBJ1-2,TGTGCCAGCAGTTACTCAAGACGTCCGGAAGCTAACTATGGCTACACCTTC,CASSYSRRPEANYGYTF
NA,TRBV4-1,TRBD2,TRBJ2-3,TGCGCCAGCAGCCCCTTACTAAAGGCGGGGGGGCAAGCAGATACGCAGTATTTT,CASSPLLKAGGQADTQYF
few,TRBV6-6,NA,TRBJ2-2,TGTGTCTTGGGGGGGGCCCCGAACACCGGGGAGCTGTTTTTT,CVLGGAPNTGELFF
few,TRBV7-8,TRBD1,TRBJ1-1,TGTGCCAGCAGCGGCAACAGGGGGCTTACTGAAGCTTTCTTT,CASSGNRGLTEAFF
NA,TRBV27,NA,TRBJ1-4,TGTGCCAGCAGTTTGTGGGCGAGGGATGAAAAACTGTTTTTT,CASSLWARDEKLFF
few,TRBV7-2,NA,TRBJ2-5,TGTGCCAGCAGCTGGATAGGGGGAGCGGAGACCCAGTACTTC,CASSWIGGAETQYF
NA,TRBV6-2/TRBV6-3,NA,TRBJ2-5,TGTGCCAGCAGACCGTGGGAAGGAGAGACCCAGTACTTC,CASRPWEGETQYF
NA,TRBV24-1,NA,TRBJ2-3,TGTGCCACCAGTGATTTGCAGGGTCCAGATACGCAGTATTTT,CATSDLQGPDTQYF
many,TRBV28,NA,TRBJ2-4,TGTGCCAGCAGTTGGATAGGGACAAACATTCAGTACTTC,CASSWIGTNIQYF
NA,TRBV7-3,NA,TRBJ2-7,TGTGCCAGCAGCTCACAGAGAATTGAGCAGTACTTC,CASSSQRIEQYF
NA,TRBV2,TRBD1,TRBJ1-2,TGTGCCAGCAGCGAGGGGACAGGGGATTATGGCTACACCTTC,CASSEGTGDYGYTF
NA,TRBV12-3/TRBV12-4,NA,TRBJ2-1,TGTGCCAGCAGTCCTCAACTAGCTAATGAGCAGTCCTTC,CASSPQLANEQSF
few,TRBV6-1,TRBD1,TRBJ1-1,TGTGCCAGCAGTGTGATGGGGACAGGAGGAATGAACACTGAAGCTTTCTTT,CASSVMGTGGMNTEAFF
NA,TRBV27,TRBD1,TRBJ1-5,TGTGCCAGCAGTTCCGACAGGGAAGCTTTGAGTCAGCCCCAGCATTTT,CASSSDREALSQPQHF
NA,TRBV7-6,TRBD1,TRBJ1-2,TGTGCCAGCAGCTTAGCGGTGGAGGGGGCAAGGTATGGCTACACCTTC,CASSLAVEGARYGYTF
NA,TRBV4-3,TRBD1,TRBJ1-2,TGCGCCAGCAGCCTTACTGAGTGGACAGGCCCCACTAACTATGGCTACACCTTC,CASSLTEWTGPTNYGYTF
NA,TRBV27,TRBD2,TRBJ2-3,TGTGCCAGCAGTTTTTACCCGACCTGGGACGGGGGGGCAATAGATACGCAGTATTTT,CASSFYPTWDGGAIDTQYF
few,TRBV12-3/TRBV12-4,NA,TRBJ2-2,TGTGCCAGCAGTTTTATTCTCCTCCGGGCGCCGAACACCGGGGAGCTGTTTTTT,CASSFILLRAPNTGELFF
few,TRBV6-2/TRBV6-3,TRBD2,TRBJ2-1,TGTGCCAGCAGTTACCCCCACGCCATTGGACTAGCGGGGGGTCCACATACTTACAATGAGCAGTTCTTC,CASSYPHAIGLAGGPHTYNEQFF
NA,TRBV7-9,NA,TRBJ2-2,TGTGCCAGCAGCTCCCTGAATTTGAACACCGGGGAGCTGTTTTTT,CASSSLNLNTGELFF
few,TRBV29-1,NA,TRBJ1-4,TGCAGCGTTGAAGAAGAAACCCTTGCAACTAATGAAAAACTGTTTTTT,CSVEEETLATNEKLFF
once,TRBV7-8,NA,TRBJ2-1,TGTGCCAGCAGCTCGGGGGAGCACTCCGGAAATGAGCAGTTCTTC,CASSSGEHSGNEQFF
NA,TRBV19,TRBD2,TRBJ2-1,TGTGCCAGTAGTATCGGACTAGCCCTAGTTAATGAGCAGTTCTTC,CASSIGLALVNEQFF
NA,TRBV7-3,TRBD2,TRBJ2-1,TGTGCCAGCAGCTTATATCCCGCGGGGGATGAGCAGTTCTTC,CASSLYPAGDEQFF
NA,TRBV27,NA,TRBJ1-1,TGTGCCAGCAGTTTGAGGGGGAGCACTGAAGCTTTCTTT,CASSLRGSTEAFF
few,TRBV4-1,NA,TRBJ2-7,TGCGCCAGCAGCCAGGGTCCTATCTCCTACGAGCAGTACTTC,CASSQGPISYEQYF
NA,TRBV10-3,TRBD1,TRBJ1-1,TGTGCCATCAGTGAGCCGGACAGGGCGGGGGTGAACACTGAAGCTTTCTTT,CAISEPDRAGVNTEAFF